The clone carrying this T cell receptor (beta chain) was observed a single time. Its antigen is undetermined. This record belongs to a study of T-cell memory formation after mild COVID-19. Study in general: Largely donor-specific sequence clusters came from a couple of donors. Findings and caveats of the study: While clones contracting from day 15 to 85 were balanced between CD4 and CD8, later expanders leaned CD4+. Largely, contracting CD4+ clones fell within CM and EM, and contracting CD8+ clones within EMRA. Some SARS-CoV-2-responding clones were already detected in memory before infection.

Via MiXCR, TCRdb re-called the 5' RACE reads, giving one row per CDR3 protein. The sample has about 560,000 distinct CDR3 sequences, roughly a fifth seen once. Germline CDR1 is SEHNR and CDR2 is FQNEAQ (reference sequence). This CDR3 spans 16 amino acids. V gave up 5 bases and J gave up 7 bases; unmatched junction bases: 12. The sample consisted of PBMCs or a T cell subset sorted from them (not recorded which). The clonotype was recovered from an adult woman who had mild COVID-19 (a few samples of this study predate the infection). Cell type and time point are not known. The chain carries TRBV7-9 and TRBJ2-1; 9 nucleotides match TRBD2. CDR3 protein: CASSPTRGRAGNEQFF. CDR3 DNA: TGTGCCAGCAGCCCAACACGCGGGAGGGCCGGAAATGAGCAGTTCTTC.